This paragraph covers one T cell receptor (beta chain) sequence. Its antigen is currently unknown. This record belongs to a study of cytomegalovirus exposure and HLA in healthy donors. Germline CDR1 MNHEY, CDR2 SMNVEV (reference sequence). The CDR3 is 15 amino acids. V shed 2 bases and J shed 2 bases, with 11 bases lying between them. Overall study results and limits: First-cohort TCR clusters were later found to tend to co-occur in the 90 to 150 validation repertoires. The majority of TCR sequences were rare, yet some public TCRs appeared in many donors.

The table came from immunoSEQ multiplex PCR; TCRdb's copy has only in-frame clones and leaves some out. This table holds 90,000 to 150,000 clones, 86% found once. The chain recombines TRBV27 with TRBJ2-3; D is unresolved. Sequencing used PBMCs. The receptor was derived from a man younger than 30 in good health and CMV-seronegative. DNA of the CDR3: TGTGCCAGCAGTTTAGGCTCCTCGTTCACAGATACGCAGTATTTT. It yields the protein CASSLGSSFTDTQYF.